The entry below gives a single TCR beta chain sequence along with its context. V dropped 1 base and J dropped 4 bases, with 13 bases sitting between them. The CDR3 loop spans 15 amino acids. Germline V lookup: CDR1 LGHNA, CDR2 YSLEER. The sample comes from a study of cytotoxic CD8 clonotypes in ibrutinib-treated CLL. Study as a whole: Productive templates per sample averaged roughly 270,000; productive rearrangements, approximately 93,000.

Libraries were prepared by immunoSEQ multiplex PCR; TCRdb keeps only in-frame clonotypes and omits some of them. The sample contains some 61,000 clones, about two thirds of which appear only once. The rearrangement links TRBV4-3 to TRBJ1-1; no clear D gene. The starting material was PBMCs, obtained after 12 months of ibrutinib treatment. The receptor's source is a human donor with chronic lymphocytic leukemia. CDR3 nucleotide sequence: TGCGCCAGCAGCCAAGCCCCCCCCGGGATCACTGAAGCTTTCTTT. It specifies CASSQAPPGITEAFF.